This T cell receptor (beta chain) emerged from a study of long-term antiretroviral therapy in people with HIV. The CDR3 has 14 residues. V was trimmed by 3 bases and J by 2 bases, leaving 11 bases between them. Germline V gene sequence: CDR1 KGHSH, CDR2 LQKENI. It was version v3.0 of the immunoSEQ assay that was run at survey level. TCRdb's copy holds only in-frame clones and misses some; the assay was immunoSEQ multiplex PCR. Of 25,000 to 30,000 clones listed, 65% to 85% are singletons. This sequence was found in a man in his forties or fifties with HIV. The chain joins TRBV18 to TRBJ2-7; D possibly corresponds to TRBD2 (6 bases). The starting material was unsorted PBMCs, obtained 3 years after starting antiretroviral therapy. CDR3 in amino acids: CASSPGRTTYEQYF. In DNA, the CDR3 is TGTGCCAGCTCACCTGGTCGGACTACCTACGAGCAGTACTTC.